The T cell receptor (beta chain) described here comes from a study of molecular identifiers for immune sequencing clone quantification. Study-wide points: Barcodes shared by identical TCR molecules could lead to underestimated sizes of highly expanded clones. Over 98% of CMV-specific effector molecules, but under 1% of naive ones, were in clones above 20 copies.

MiXCR was run by TCRdb on the PCR reads, yielding one entry per CDR3 protein. The profile covers hundreds of thousands of distinct CDR3 sequences, with around 25% appearing a single time and 0.6% to 0.9% taken by the ten largest. The table lists this clonotype with a few counts. Antigen: not known. The CDR3 sequence is 14 residues long. With V trimmed by 4 bases and J by 5 bases, 7 bases remained unmatched. Germline assignment: CDR1 LNHNV and CDR2 YYDKDF (reference sequence). Naive CD8 T cells were FACS-sorted by CD8+CD4-CCR7+CD45RA+ markers. The material sequenced was naive CD8+ T cells from blood, with Jurkat cell RNA spiked in. Subset meaning: FACS-sorted CD8+CD4-CCR7+CD45RA+ naive T cells. The receptor was isolated from a human donor in good health. Some libraries in this study had Jurkat cell RNA spiked in. The V call is TRBV15, the J call TRBJ1-1; 7 bases align to TRBD1. The CDR3 loop reads CATSKDREGTEAFF. CDR3 sequence (DNA): TGTGCCACCAGCAAAGACAGGGAAGGTACTGAAGCTTTCTTT.